These T cell receptor beta chains were read from a single sample in a study of cytomegalovirus exposure and HLA in healthy donors. Only in-frame clones appear in the TCRdb table, and some are missing; sequencing was by immunoSEQ multiplex PCR. Here the sample spans approximately 180,000 clones, roughly four fifths being singletons. Material: PBMCs. These receptors were collected from a young woman in good health and CMV-seronegative. The CDR3 runs from the conserved cysteine through the conserved F or W. D genes are given only for firm matches. Some rows have no size entry. The others give once, few or many, or a class for an expanded clone.

V	D	J	size	DNA	CDR3
TRBV15	NA	TRBJ2-5	NA	TGTGCCACCAGCATGGAGCCTCAAGAGACCCAGTACTTC	CATSMEPQETQYF
TRBV5-1	TRBD2	TRBJ2-2	NA	TGCGCCAGCAGCTTAGCGGGGCCCAACACCGGGGAGCTGTTTTTT	CASSLAGPNTGELFF
TRBV27	NA	TRBJ1-4	NA	TGTGCCAGCAGTTTAGGGGGGATCGGAGAAAAACTGTTTTTT	CASSLGGIGEKLFF
TRBV27	TRBD1	TRBJ1-6	NA	TGTGCCAGCAGTTTATTGCGCCCGTCGGGGGCAGGGGGCTATAATTCACCCCTCCACTTT	CASSLLRPSGAGGYNSPLHF
TRBV21-1	NA	TRBJ2-2	NA	TGTGCCAGCACCGAAGCAGGACAGGGGAACACCGGGGAGCTGTTTTTT	CASTEAGQGNTGELFF
TRBV6-5	TRBD1	TRBJ1-2	NA	TGTGCCAGCAGCAGGGACAGGGAGGGCTATGGCTACACCTTC	CASSRDREGYGYTF
TRBV6-1	TRBD1	TRBJ1-5	NA	TGTGCCAGCAGCCCAAGGGGACAGGGGTCACAGCCCCAGCATTTT	CASSPRGQGSQPQHF
TRBV6-1	NA	TRBJ1-1	NA	TGTGCCAGCTCCCAGCGAGAGGTGTACGGCACTGAAGCTTTCTTT	CASSQREVYGTEAFF
TRBV2	TRBD1	TRBJ2-6	NA	TGTGCCAGCCTCCGGGACAGGGGGCGTTCTGGGGCCAACGTCCTGACTTTC	CASLRDRGRSGANVLTF
TRBV6-5	NA	TRBJ2-4	few	TGTGCCAGCAGTTACTCGGCAGGGTATGGCATTCAGTACTTC	CASSYSAGYGIQYF
TRBV30	TRBD1	TRBJ1-6	NA	TGTGCCTGGAGTGACCTCAGCCAAGGGGGCGCCTATAATTCACCCCTCCACTTT	CAWSDLSQGGAYNSPLHF
TRBV5-1	NA	TRBJ1-1	NA	TGCGCCAGCAGCTTGGATGGCGGTATGAACACTGAAGCTTTCTTT	CASSLDGGMNTEAFF
TRBV28	TRBD1	TRBJ1-5	NA	TGTGCCAGCAGTAGACAGGGGCCCAATCAGCCCCAGCATTTT	CASSRQGPNQPQHF
TRBV7-2	NA	TRBJ2-3	NA	TGTGCCAGCAGCTTAGTAGGGGGAAGCACAGATACGCAGTATTTT	CASSLVGGSTDTQYF
TRBV5-4	TRBD1	TRBJ1-6	NA	TGTGCCAGCAGCTTGGGGACAGGGGGCATACCCCTCCACTTT	CASSLGTGGIPLHF
TRBV28	NA	TRBJ2-3	once	TGTGCCAGCAGTTTATCCCCAGGGAGCACAGATACGCAGTATTTT	CASSLSPGSTDTQYF
TRBV5-6	NA	TRBJ2-3	NA	TGTGCCAGCAGCTTCTTGGGGTGGGGAGGTAATACGCAGTATTTT	CASSFLGWGGNTQYF
TRBV5-4	TRBD1	TRBJ2-7	NA	TGTGCCAGCAGCTCCCCCCCGGGAACAGGGGGCGAGCAGTACTTC	CASSSPPGTGGEQYF
TRBV5-4	NA	TRBJ2-2	few	TGTGCCAGCAGCTTCCTCGGCGGTTCAATAACCGGGGAGCTGTTTTTT	CASSFLGGSITGELFF
TRBV27	NA	TRBJ1-5	NA	TGTGCCAGCAGTCCCGGGGGGATTAGCAATCAGCCCCAGCATTTT	CASSPGGISNQPQHF
TRBV2	NA	TRBJ2-2	NA	TGTGCCAGCAGTGAGCTGAACACCGGGGGGCTGTTTTTT	CASSELNTGGLFF
TRBV5-4	NA	TRBJ2-5	NA	TGTGCCAGCAGCCTCAATGGACAGCAAGAGACCCAGTACTTC	CASSLNGQQETQYF
TRBV9	TRBD1	TRBJ2-2	NA	TGTGCCAGCAGCCCGCGACGGGACAGGGAATTCACCGGGGAGCTGTTTTTT	CASSPRRDREFTGELFF
TRBV5-4	NA	TRBJ2-1	NA	TGTGCCAGCAGCTTGGTTGGCAGCTCCTACAATGAGCAGTTCTTC	CASSLVGSSYNEQFF
TRBV7-2	NA	TRBJ2-7	NA	TGTGCCAGCAGCCCCGTCTCCTACGAGCAGTACTTC	CASSPVSYEQYF
TRBV6-6	NA	TRBJ2-7	NA	TGTGCCAGCAGTTACAAGGCAGGGGAAGGCTCCTACGAGCAGTACTTC	CASSYKAGEGSYEQYF
TRBV2	TRBD1	TRBJ1-3	NA	TGTGCCAGCAGTGAGAGGGGGCTAGCTGGAAACACCATATATTTT	CASSERGLAGNTIYF
TRBV18	NA	TRBJ1-1	NA	TGTGCCAGCTCACCAGTCGACAGAAACACTGAAGCTTTCTTT	CASSPVDRNTEAFF
TRBV4-3	TRBD2	TRBJ2-7	NA	TGCGCCAGCAGCCAACAACGGACTAGCTCCTACGAGCAGTACTTC	CASSQQRTSSYEQYF
TRBV28	TRBD2	TRBJ2-7	NA	TGTGCCAGCAGTTTGAGGAAGACTAGCGGGAGAGGAGAGTACTTC	CASSLRKTSGRGEYF
TRBV5-1	TRBD2	TRBJ2-5	NA	TGCGCCAGCAGCTTGGGGCTAGCGGGGACTCAAGAGACCCAGTACTTC	CASSLGLAGTQETQYF
TRBV14	TRBD1	TRBJ2-7	NA	TGTGCCAGCAGCGTTCGACAGGGACACTACGAGCAGTACTTC	CASSVRQGHYEQYF
TRBV9	TRBD2	TRBJ2-1	NA	TGTGCCAGCAGGAAAAGCGGGGGGGGTTCTGACAATGAGCAGTTCTTC	CASRKSGGGSDNEQFF
TRBV27	NA	TRBJ2-5	NA	TGTGCCAGCAGCCGAACCCTCCTCGGGGGTTCGGAGACCCAGTACTTC	CASSRTLLGGSETQYF
TRBV18	TRBD1	TRBJ1-6	few	TGTGCCAGCTCACCAGGGACAGGGGGCGAAAATTCACCCCTCCACTTT	CASSPGTGGENSPLHF
TRBV28	TRBD1	TRBJ1-5	NA	TGTGCCAGCAGGCCCGGGACAGGCATCGGAGGGAGCAATCAGCCCCAGCATTTT	CASRPGTGIGGSNQPQHF
TRBV7-2	NA	TRBJ2-1	few	TGTGCCAGCAGCTTGGGAGTACAGTTCTTC	CASSLGVQFF
TRBV5-1	TRBD1	TRBJ2-7	NA	TGCGCCAGCAGCGAGGACAGGGTGACATCCTACGAGCAGTACTTC	CASSEDRVTSYEQYF
TRBV19	NA	TRBJ2-1	NA	TGTGCCTCTCTGAGCTCCTACAATGAGCAGTTCTTC	CASLSSYNEQFF
TRBV27	NA	TRBJ1-2	NA	TGTGCCAGCAGTGTGGACAGTAACTATGGCTACACCTTC	CASSVDSNYGYTF
TRBV7-3	TRBD2	TRBJ2-3	NA	TGTGCCAGCAGCTTCGGACTAGCGGGAGGTAAAGATACGCAGTATTTT	CASSFGLAGGKDTQYF
TRBV7-9	TRBD1	TRBJ2-7	NA	TGTGCCAGCAGCTCGGGACAGAGTACGTACGAGCAGTACTTC	CASSSGQSTYEQYF
TRBV7-9	NA	TRBJ1-6	NA	TGTGCCAGCAGCTTTCGGGACTATAATTCACCCCTCCACTTT	CASSFRDYNSPLHF
TRBV5-4	TRBD1	TRBJ1-1	NA	TGTGCCAGCAGCGTTACTACAGGGGACACTGAAGCTTTCTTT	CASSVTTGDTEAFF
TRBV7-2	TRBD1	TRBJ2-7	NA	TGTGCCAGCGGCACCGGGACAGTAGGATACGAGCAGTACTTC	CASGTGTVGYEQYF
TRBV5-6	NA	TRBJ1-2	few	TGTGCCAGCAGCTTGGACAGGGTTGGCTACACCTTC	CASSLDRVGYTF
TRBV18	TRBD1	TRBJ2-3	once	TGTGCCAGCTCTGAGGGACAGGGCACAGATACGCAGTATTTT	CASSEGQGTDTQYF
TRBV7-2	NA	TRBJ1-1	few	TGTGCCAGCAGCGTGGACAGGAACACTGAAGCTTTCTTT	CASSVDRNTEAFF
TRBV29-1	TRBD1	TRBJ2-7	once	TGCAGCGTTTCCGGGACAGGGGACTCCTACGAGCAGTACTTC	CSVSGTGDSYEQYF
TRBV4-3	TRBD1	TRBJ2-4	NA	TGCGCCAGCAGCCCGGGACAGGTCAACAGTCAGTACTTC	CASSPGQVNSQYF
TRBV27	TRBD2	TRBJ2-1	NA	TGTGCCAGCAGTCTTAGCGGGAGTGGTTACTATGAGCAGTTCTTC	CASSLSGSGYYEQFF
TRBV28	NA	TRBJ2-2	NA	TGTGCCAGCAGTCCCATTGGGCAGGGATCCACCGGGGAGCTGTTTTTT	CASSPIGQGSTGELFF
TRBV30	TRBD1	TRBJ2-7	NA	TGTGCCTGGAGTGTGCGAGGGACAGGGGAACGCGAGCAGTACTTC	CAWSVRGTGEREQYF
TRBV23-1	TRBD1	TRBJ2-7	NA	TGCGCCAGCAGTCATCAGACAGGGACCTACGAGCAGTACTTC	CASSHQTGTYEQYF